This T cell receptor (beta chain) was recorded in a study of T cell repertoires in cytomegalovirus infection. TCRdb processed the reads anew with MiXCR; each CDR3 protein has one entry. This sample has around 200,000 distinct CDR3 sequences, with about 40% found just once. This clonotype was counted between two and nine times. Its antigen is as yet unknown. The V gene lost 2 bases and the J gene lost 9 bases, with 14 bases spanning the gap. Germline loops: CDR1 MNHNS, CDR2 SASEGT. This CDR3 is 15 amino acids long. The chain has TRBV6-1 and TRBJ1-6; the D is unclear. This TCR was recovered from a human donor in good health (CMV status not recorded). Some clones in this sample may be carry-over from other donors' samples. The source material was CD8+ T cells from cultured PBMCs, sampled from culture after CMV antigen stimulation. This CDR3 reads CASSEWQATGSPLHF. The CDR3 DNA sequence: TGTGCCAGCAGTGAATGGCAGGCGACGGGTTCACCCCTCCACTTT.